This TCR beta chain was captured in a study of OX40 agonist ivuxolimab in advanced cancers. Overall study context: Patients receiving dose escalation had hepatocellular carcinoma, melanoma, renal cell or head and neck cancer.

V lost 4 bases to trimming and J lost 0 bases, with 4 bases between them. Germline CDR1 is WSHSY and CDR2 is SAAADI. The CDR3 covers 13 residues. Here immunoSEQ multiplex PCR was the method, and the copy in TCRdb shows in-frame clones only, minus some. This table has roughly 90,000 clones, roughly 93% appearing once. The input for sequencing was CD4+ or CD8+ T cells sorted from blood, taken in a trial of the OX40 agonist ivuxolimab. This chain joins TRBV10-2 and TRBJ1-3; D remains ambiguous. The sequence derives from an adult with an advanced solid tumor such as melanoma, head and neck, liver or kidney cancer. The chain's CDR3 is CASSGSSGNTIYF. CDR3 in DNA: TGCGCCAGCAGTGGTAGCTCTGGAAACACCATATATTTT.